This is a list of T cell receptor beta chains from one sample in a study of control samples from healthy donors and cancer patients. TCRdb's copy holds only in-frame clones and misses some; the assay was immunoSEQ multiplex PCR. Here the sample spans roughly 30,000 clones, roughly 92% being singletons. What was sequenced was PBMCs. Source of these receptors: a man in his forties with colorectal cancer. CDR3s leave out the opening cysteine and the closing phenylalanine or tryptophan. Each record gives: V gene, D gene, CDR3 protein. A D gene is named only where the DNA matches it firmly.

v_call: TRBV7-9; d_call: -; cdr3_aa: ASSLAGHQRNEQF
v_call: TRBV2; d_call: TRBD2; cdr3_aa: ASSEERGDRTDTQY
v_call: TRBV6-4; d_call: -; cdr3_aa: ASRTDSGNTEAF
v_call: TRBV7-9; d_call: -; cdr3_aa: ASSLAGEGGEKLF
v_call: TRBV6-2/TRBV6-3; d_call: -; cdr3_aa: ASSLAFLETRFTNEKLF
v_call: TRBV4-2; d_call: TRBD2; cdr3_aa: ASSQWAGGYEQY
v_call: TRBV6-5; d_call: -; cdr3_aa: ASSYKWQTNYGYT
v_call: TRBV5-1; d_call: -; cdr3_aa: ASSSAGHEQF
v_call: TRBV5-6; d_call: TRBD2; cdr3_aa: ASSLFRSGGESTDTQY
v_call: TRBV7-3; d_call: -; cdr3_aa: ASSPGGSYEQY
v_call: TRBV7-8; d_call: TRBD1; cdr3_aa: ASEGTGVRNGYT
v_call: TRBV9; d_call: TRBD1; cdr3_aa: ASSKQGASGNTIY
v_call: TRBV4-1; d_call: -; cdr3_aa: ASRGGVNQPQH
v_call: TRBV19; d_call: -; cdr3_aa: ASSIGGHTQH